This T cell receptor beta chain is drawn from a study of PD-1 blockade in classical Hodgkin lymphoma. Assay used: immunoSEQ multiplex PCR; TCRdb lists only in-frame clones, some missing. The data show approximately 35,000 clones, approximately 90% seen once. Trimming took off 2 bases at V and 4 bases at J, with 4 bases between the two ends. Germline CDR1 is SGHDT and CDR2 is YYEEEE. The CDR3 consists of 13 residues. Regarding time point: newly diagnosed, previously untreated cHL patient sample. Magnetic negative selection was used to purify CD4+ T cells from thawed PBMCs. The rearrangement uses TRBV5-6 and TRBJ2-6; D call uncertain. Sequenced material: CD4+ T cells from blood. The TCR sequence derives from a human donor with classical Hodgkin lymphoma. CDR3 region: CASSLSGANVLTF. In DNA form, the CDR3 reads TGTGCCAGCAGCTTATCCGGGGCCAACGTCCTGACTTTC.